The 9 T cell receptor beta chains below come from one sample, sequenced in a study of tumor and adjacent non-tumor tissue in lung cancer. No cell sorting was done before RNA was extracted from the tissue. Three rounds of nested PCR, following a modified ARM-PCR protocol, produced the TCRbeta library. TCRdb called the multiplex PCR reads again in MiXCR, with one record for every CDR3 protein. Among roughly 220,000 distinct CDR3 sequences, 71% were seen once, and the ten largest hold about 23%. The sequenced material came from lung tumor tissue. These receptors came from a man in his sixties with non-small cell lung cancer.

Notes on this clonotype: A clone one base away is much larger, so this may be a read error. V gene TRBV20-1 combines with J gene TRBJ2-3, with D perhaps being TRBD1 or TRBD2 (6 bases each). V dropped 4 bases and J dropped 1 base, with 15 bases sitting between them. CDR1 DFQATT and CDR2 SNEGSKA come from the germline V gene (reference sequence). The CDR3 extends over 15 amino acids. The CDR3, as DNA: TGCAGTGCTATTTCCCAGGAGGGGGGCACAGATACGCAGTATTTT. Translating it yields CSAISQEGGTDTQYF.

In the case of this clonotype: The junction departs from germline at one end; a sequencing error may be responsible. The genes are TRBV5-1 and TRBJ2-3, with 11 bases that match TRBD2. There are 15 residues in the CDR3. Per the germline V gene, CDR1 is SGHRS and CDR2 is YFSETQ. CDR3 sequence reads: CVSSGTSGRTDTEYF. The CDR3, as DNA: TGCGTCAGCAGCGGGACTAGCGGACGCACAGATACGGAGTATTTT.

The chain employs TRBV4-1 and TRBJ2-3; 15 bases match TRBD2. In germline, CDR1 is MGHRA, CDR2 YSYEKL. Germline trimming cut 1 base from V and 3 bases from J; bases unmatched to any gene: 5. The CDR3 is 18 amino acids. The CDR3 reads CASSQGTSGGARTDTQYF. CDR3 in DNA: TGCGCCAGCAGCCAAGGGACTAGCGGGGGGGCCCGGACAGATACGCAGTATTTT.

V usage is TRBV20-1 and J usage is TRBJ2-1; D may be TRBD2 (5 bases). Germline assignment: CDR1 DFQATT and CDR2 SNEGSKA (reference sequence). The length of the CDR3 is 13 residues. Deletions cut 6 bases from V and 7 bases from J, with 16 bases between. CDR3 amino acids: CSAPQDFGNEQFF. The CDR3 DNA reads as TGCAGTGCCCCCCAGGACTTTGGAAATGAGCAGTTCTTC.

This clonotype came up once. The chain couples TRBV9 to TRBJ2-3; D call uncertain. The V and J ends lost 5 bases and 0 bases respectively, with 13 bases between them. CDR3 size: 15 residues. Germline CDR1 SGDLS, CDR2 YYNGEE. As DNA, the CDR3 is TGTGCCAGCAGTTCCGGTTGGGGAAGCACAGATACGCAGTATTTT. Amino acids: CASSSGWGSTDTQYF.

Only one count was recorded for this clonotype. The chain links TRBV5-6 to TRBJ1-5; possibly TRBD1 for D (5 bases). From germline, CDR1 is SGHDT and CDR2 YYEEEE. V was pared by 8 bases and J by 6 bases, with 18 bases between. This CDR3 contains 14 residues. The CDR3 nucleotides are TGTGCCAGATGCTTGCGGGGGGTTATTCAGCCCCAGCATTTT. It encodes CARCLRGVIQPQHF.

V and J are TRBV2 and TRBJ2-3; maybe TRBD2 (6 bases). Trimming pared 6 bases from V and 2 bases from J, leaving 12 bases between. Looked up from germline, CDR1 is SNHLY and CDR2 is FYNNEI. This CDR3 region has 14 residues. The CDR3 here is CASRGDSTTDTQYF. DNA for the CDR3: TGTGCCAGCAGGGGGGACTCTACCACAGATACGCAGTATTTT.

This clonotype was found once. At one end, the junction sequence differs from germline, possibly due to a read error. The chain uses TRBV5-1 and TRBJ2-5; D may be TRBD1 (5 bases). CDR3 length: 14 amino acids. CDR1 SGHRS and CDR2 YFSETQ come from the germline V gene. CDR3 in amino acids: CASSSVQGRETQCF. CDR3 in DNA: TGCGCCAGCAGCTCGGTCCAGGGTCGAGAGACCCAGTGCTTC. Full variable domain (missing parts from reference TRBV5-1 and TRBJ2-5): KAGVTQTPRYLIKTRGQQVTLSCSPISGHRSVSWYQQTPGQGLQFLFEYFSETQRNKGNFPGRFSGRQFSNSRSEMNVSTLELGDSALYLCASSSVQGRETQCFGPGTRLLVL.

As concerns this clonotype: One junction end disagrees with the germline gene, perhaps due to a read error. The chain recombines TRBV20-1 with TRBJ2-1; 7 bases map to TRBD2. Germline CDR1 reads DFQATT; CDR2 reads SNEGSKA (reference sequence). CDR3 length equals 15 residues. The CDR3 DNA reads as TGCAGTGCTAGGTATCGGGACTACTCCTACAATGGGCAGTTCTTC. It specifies CSARYRDYSYNGQFF.